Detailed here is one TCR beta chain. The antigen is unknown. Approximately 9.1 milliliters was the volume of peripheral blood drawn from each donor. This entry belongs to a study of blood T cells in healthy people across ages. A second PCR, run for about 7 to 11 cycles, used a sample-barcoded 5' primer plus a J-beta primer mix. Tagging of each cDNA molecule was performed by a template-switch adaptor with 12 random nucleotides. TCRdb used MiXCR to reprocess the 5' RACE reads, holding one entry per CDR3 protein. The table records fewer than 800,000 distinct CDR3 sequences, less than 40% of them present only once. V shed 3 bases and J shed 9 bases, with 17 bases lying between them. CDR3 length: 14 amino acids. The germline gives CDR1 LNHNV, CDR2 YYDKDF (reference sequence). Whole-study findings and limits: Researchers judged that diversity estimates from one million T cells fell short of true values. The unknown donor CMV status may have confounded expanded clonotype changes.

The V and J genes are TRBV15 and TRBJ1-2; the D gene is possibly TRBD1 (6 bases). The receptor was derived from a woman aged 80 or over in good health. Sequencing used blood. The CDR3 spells CATSRGDTGSSYTF. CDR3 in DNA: TGTGCCACCAGCAGGGGGGATACAGGGTCGAGCTACACCTTC.